This TCR beta chain was profiled in a study of blood T cell repertoires in COVID-19. About the research overall: T cells, B-cell-depleted T cells, or PBMCs provided the cDNA or gDNA that served as material.

As handled by the study authors: It was from reference gene primer amplification that nucleated cell counts were estimated. Assay used: immunoSEQ multiplex PCR; TCRdb lists only in-frame clones, some missing. Clone size and the V and J calls come from that table; the DNA yielded D and trimming. The data contain 310,000 or so clones, approximately 82% of them seen just once; the ten biggest clones take up approximately 1.1%. The CDR3 is 13 amino acids. V shed 7 bases, J shed 7 bases, and the junction held 7 bases outside the gene matches. The germline V gene encodes CDR1 SNHLY and CDR2 FYNNEI. There are a few counts of this clone.

The clonotype comes from a woman between 45 and 65 years old with acute or convalescent COVID-19. The chain carries TRBV2 and TRBJ1-2; 9 bases agree with TRBD1. The sequenced sample consisted of peripheral blood. The CDR3 sequence: CASTQQGALGYTF. As DNA, the CDR3 is TGTGCCAGCACCCAACAGGGGGCTCTTGGCTACACCTTC.